The rows below give T cell receptor beta chains drawn from one sample of a study of cytomegalovirus exposure and HLA in healthy donors. Data came from immunoSEQ multiplex PCR; TCRdb stores just in-frame clones and leaves some out. This sample has fewer than 200,000 clones, with 80% found just once. Sequenced input: PBMCs. These receptors all come from a woman between 45 and 60 years old in good health and CMV-seropositive. CDR3s include the opening cysteine and the closing phenylalanine or tryptophan. A D gene is named only where the DNA matches it firmly. Size is stated for part of the rows, as once, few or many counts, or as a class when the clone is expanded.

j_call d_call v_call clone_size cdr3_nt cdr3_aa
TRBJ1-1 NA TRBV28 NA TGTGCCAGCAGTTTAGTTGGGAGGGCGAACACTGAAGCTTTCTTT CASSLVGRANTEAFF
TRBJ1-2 NA TRBV10-3 NA TGTGCCATCAGCGCTGGGTGGGGAGACGGCTACACCTTC CAISAGWGDGYTF
TRBJ1-1 NA TRBV11-2 NA TGTGCCAGCAGCTTAGATTTCTCGAACACTGAAGCTTTCTTT CASSLDFSNTEAFF
TRBJ2-3 TRBD2 TRBV29-1 few TGCAGCGCCTCTAGCGGGAGGCCCACAGATACGCAGTATTTT CSASSGRPTDTQYF
TRBJ2-1 TRBD2 TRBV27 NA TGTGCCAGCAGATCGGGGGGGAGCTACAATGAGCAGTTCTTC CASRSGGSYNEQFF
TRBJ2-7 NA TRBV10-3 few TGTGCCATCAGTTTTGTCGGAGGGGACGACGAGCAGTACTTC CAISFVGGDDEQYF
TRBJ2-1 TRBD2 TRBV9 few TGTGCCAGCAGCGTAGCCGACGGACTAATAGCGGGGGTGGGTGATGAGCAGTTCTTC CASSVADGLIAGVGDEQFF
TRBJ1-3 NA TRBV2 NA TGTGCCAGCCGGACTGACGGAAACACCATATATTTT CASRTDGNTIYF
TRBJ1-4 TRBD1 TRBV7-2 NA TGTGCCAGCAGCTTAGCGGGACAGGGGGATGAAAAACTGTTTTTT CASSLAGQGDEKLFF
TRBJ1-2 NA TRBV4-3 NA TGCGCCAGCAGCCCCTGGGTGTCCCAGCGGGCTGGCTACACCTTC CASSPWVSQRAGYTF
TRBJ2-3 TRBD2 TRBV7-2 NA TGTGCCAGCAGCTTAGCCGCCAGCGGGGGTCGGACGCAGTATTTT CASSLAASGGRTQYF
TRBJ2-1 NA TRBV6-1 few TGTGCCAGCAGGAGCTACAATGAGCAGTTCTTC CASRSYNEQFF
TRBJ2-7 NA TRBV28 NA TGTGCCAGCAGGCTGGATGGCGCCGGGTACGAGCAGTACTTC CASRLDGAGYEQYF
TRBJ2-7 TRBD1 TRBV13 NA TGTGCCAGCAGCCCATTGCAAAGGACAGGACCCCATGAGGTCGAGCAGTACTTC CASSPLQRTGPHEVEQYF
TRBJ2-3 TRBD2 TRBV30 NA TGTGCCTGGAGCGCTAGCGGGGGTCTGGATACGCAGTATTTT CAWSASGGLDTQYF
TRBJ1-2 TRBD1 TRBV10-3 NA TGTGCCATCAGAGCAGAGGGACAGGGGAACTATGGCTACACCTTC CAIRAEGQGNYGYTF
TRBJ2-1 TRBD2 TRBV9 NA TGTGCCAGCAGCCCCCGACTAGCGGATAACACTAATGAGCAGTTCTTC CASSPRLADNTNEQFF
TRBJ1-5 NA TRBV28 NA TGTGCCAGCAGACCCCCCGGGGGGCAGGCTAGGATGGGCCAGCATTTT CASRPPGGQARMGQHF
TRBJ2-1 TRBD2 TRBV6-5 NA TGTGCCAGCAAGTGTAGCGGGGGCTCCTACAATGAGCAGTTCTTC CASKCSGGSYNEQFF
TRBJ1-3 NA TRBV5-1 NA TGCGCCAGCAGCTTGGCGGACAGTCGGAACACCATATATTTT CASSLADSRNTIYF
TRBJ2-7 NA TRBV7-9 NA TGTGCCAGCAGCTTCGTGGGGGGTGGCGAGCAGTACTTC CASSFVGGGEQYF
TRBJ1-1 NA TRBV6-1 NA TGTGCCAGCAGCCCCGTGGGGGGGGGCACTGAAGCTTTCTTT CASSPVGGGTEAFF
TRBJ1-1 NA TRBV6-6 NA TGTGCCAGCACCCAGGGGAACACTGAAGCTTTCTTT CASTQGNTEAFF
TRBJ2-1 TRBD2 TRBV28 NA TGTGCCAGCAGTCGGCCGGGACTAGCGGGAGGGAACAATGAGCAGTTCTTC CASSRPGLAGGNNEQFF
TRBJ2-7 TRBD1 TRBV7-4 NA TGTGCCAGCAGCCCAAGAGGGGGCTGGAGCCCTAGCGAGCAGTACTTC CASSPRGGWSPSEQYF
TRBJ2-1 NA TRBV7-3 NA TGTGCCAGCAGCCGACAGGGAGGTATGAATGAGCAGTTCTTC CASSRQGGMNEQFF
TRBJ2-1 TRBD2 TRBV7-3 NA TGTGCCAGCAGTCGCACTAGCGGGACGGGTAATGAGCAGTTCTTC CASSRTSGTGNEQFF
TRBJ2-7 TRBD1 TRBV5-1 NA TGCGCCAGCAGTCCAGCAGGGGGCAACGAGCAGTACTTC CASSPAGGNEQYF
TRBJ2-2 NA TRBV7-2 NA TGTGCCAGCAGCTTAAAGCAGGGACTCTTCACCGGGGAGCTGTTTTTT CASSLKQGLFTGELFF
TRBJ2-5 TRBD2 TRBV7-2 NA TGTGCCAGCAGCGGGACTAGCGGGAGGGCCCCCCAGTACTTC CASSGTSGRAPQYF
TRBJ1-1 TRBD1 TRBV9 NA TGTGCCAGCAGCGCCGGGAGGGGGCCCACTGAAGCTTTCTTT CASSAGRGPTEAFF
TRBJ2-1 TRBD2 TRBV11-2 NA TGTGCCAGCAGCTGGATGACTAGCGGGGGGGCATACAATGAGCAGTTCTTC CASSWMTSGGAYNEQFF
TRBJ2-7 NA TRBV27 NA TGTGCCAGCAGTTTGTCTTCGGGCAGGGGCTACGAGCAGTACTTC CASSLSSGRGYEQYF
TRBJ1-1 TRBD1 TRBV5-4 NA TGTGCCAGCAGCTTGGCCCGGACAGGGATCAGGTCAGAAGGTGAAGCTTTCTTT CASSLARTGIRSEGEAFF
TRBJ2-5 NA TRBV19 NA TGTGCCAGTAGTATTAGCCAAGAGACCCAGTACTTC CASSISQETQYF
TRBJ2-3 NA TRBV7-9 NA TGTGCCAGCAGCTCCGTCGGGGCAGATACGCAGTATTTT CASSSVGADTQYF
TRBJ1-1 NA TRBV30 NA TGTGCCTGTCCCCCGTGTCAGGGGGAAGCTTTCTTT CACPPCQGEAFF